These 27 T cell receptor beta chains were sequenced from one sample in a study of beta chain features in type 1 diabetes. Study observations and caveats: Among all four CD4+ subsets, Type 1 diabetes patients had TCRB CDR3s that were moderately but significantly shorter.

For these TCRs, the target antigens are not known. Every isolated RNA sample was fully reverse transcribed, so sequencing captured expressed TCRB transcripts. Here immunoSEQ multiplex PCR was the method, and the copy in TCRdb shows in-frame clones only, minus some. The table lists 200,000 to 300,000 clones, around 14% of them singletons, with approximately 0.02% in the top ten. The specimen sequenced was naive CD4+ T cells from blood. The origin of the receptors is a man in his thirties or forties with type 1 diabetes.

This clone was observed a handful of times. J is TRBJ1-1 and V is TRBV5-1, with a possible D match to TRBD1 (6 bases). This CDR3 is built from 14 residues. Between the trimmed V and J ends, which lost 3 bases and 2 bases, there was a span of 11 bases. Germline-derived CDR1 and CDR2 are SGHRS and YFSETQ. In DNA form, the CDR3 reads TGCGCCAGCAGCTCGCAGACAGGTAACACTGAAGCTTTCTTT. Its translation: CASSSQTGNTEAFF.

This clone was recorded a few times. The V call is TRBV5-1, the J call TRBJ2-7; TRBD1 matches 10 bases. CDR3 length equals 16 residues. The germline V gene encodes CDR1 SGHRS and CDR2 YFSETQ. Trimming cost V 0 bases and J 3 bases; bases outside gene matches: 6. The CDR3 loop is CASSLGSGQGNYEQYF. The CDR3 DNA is TGCGCCAGCAGCTTGGGGTCGGGACAGGGGAACTACGAGCAGTACTTC.

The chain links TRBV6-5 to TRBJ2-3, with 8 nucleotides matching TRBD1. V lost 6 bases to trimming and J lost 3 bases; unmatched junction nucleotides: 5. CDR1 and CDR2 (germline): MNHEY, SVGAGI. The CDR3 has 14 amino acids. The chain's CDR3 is CASSRTGQTDTQYF. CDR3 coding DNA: TGTGCCAGCAGCCGGACAGGGCAGACAGATACGCAGTATTTT.

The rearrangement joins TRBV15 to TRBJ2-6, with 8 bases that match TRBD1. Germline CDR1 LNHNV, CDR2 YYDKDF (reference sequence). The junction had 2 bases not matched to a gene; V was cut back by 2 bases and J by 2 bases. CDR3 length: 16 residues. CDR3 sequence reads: CATSRQGAAGANVLTF. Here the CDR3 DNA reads TGTGCCACCAGCAGACAGGGGGCAGCTGGGGCCAACGTCCTGACTTTC.

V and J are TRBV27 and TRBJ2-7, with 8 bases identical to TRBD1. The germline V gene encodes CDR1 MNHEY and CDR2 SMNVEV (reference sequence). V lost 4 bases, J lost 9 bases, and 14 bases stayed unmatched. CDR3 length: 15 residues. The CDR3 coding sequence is TGTGCCAGCAGTTCCATGCAGGGGGCGCGAACCGGGCAGTACTTC. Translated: CASSSMQGARTGQYF.

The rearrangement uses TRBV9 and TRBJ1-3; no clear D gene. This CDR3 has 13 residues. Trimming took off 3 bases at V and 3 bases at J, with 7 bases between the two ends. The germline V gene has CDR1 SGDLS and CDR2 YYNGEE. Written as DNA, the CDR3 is TGTGCCAGCAGCGCCGAGCTTGGAAACACCATATATTTT. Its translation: CASSAELGNTIYF.

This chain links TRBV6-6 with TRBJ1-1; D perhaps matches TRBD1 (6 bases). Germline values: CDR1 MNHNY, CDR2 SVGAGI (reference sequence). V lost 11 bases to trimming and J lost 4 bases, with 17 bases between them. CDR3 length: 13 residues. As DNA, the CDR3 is TGTGCCGCAGGGGTCGGCGTGGCCACTGAAGCTTTCTTT. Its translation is CAAGVGVATEAFF.

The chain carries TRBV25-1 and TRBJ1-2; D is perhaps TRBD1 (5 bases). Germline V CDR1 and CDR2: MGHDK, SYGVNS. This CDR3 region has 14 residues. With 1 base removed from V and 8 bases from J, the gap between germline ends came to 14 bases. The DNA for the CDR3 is TGTGCCAGCAGTGAATGGGAACAGGTCGGGGGCTACACCTTC. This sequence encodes CASSEWEQVGGYTF.

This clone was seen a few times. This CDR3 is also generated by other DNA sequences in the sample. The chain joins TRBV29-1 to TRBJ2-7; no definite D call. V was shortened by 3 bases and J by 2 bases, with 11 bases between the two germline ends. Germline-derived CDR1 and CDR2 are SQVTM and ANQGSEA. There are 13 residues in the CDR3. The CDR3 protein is CSVDKAGTYEQYF. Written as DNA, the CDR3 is TGCAGCGTTGATAAGGCAGGAACCTACGAGCAGTACTTC.

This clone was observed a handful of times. DNA for the CDR3: TGTGCCAGCAGCAAAGTGGACACGCTGAGCACAGATACGCAGTATTTT. It encodes CASSKVDTLSTDTQYF. The gene calls are TRBV21-1 and TRBJ2-3; the table's D call TRBD1 went unverified against the DNA. TRBV21-1 is annotated as a pseudogene. The CDR3 has 16 amino acids.

The CDR3 is CASSPIGGAGEKLFF. CDR3 DNA: TGTGCCAGCAGCCCCATTGGGGGGGCAGGAGAAAAACTGTTTTTT. The V call is TRBV9, the J call TRBJ1-4; tentative D call: TRBD1 (6 bases). The germline CDR1 and CDR2 sequences are SGDLS and YYNGEE. The V gene lost 4 bases and the J gene lost 8 bases, with 18 bases spanning the gap. The CDR3 is 15 residues long.

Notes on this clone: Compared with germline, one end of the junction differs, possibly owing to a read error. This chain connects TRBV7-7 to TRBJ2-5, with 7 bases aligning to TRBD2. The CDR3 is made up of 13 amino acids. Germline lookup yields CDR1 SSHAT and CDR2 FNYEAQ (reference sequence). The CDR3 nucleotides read TGTGCTAGCAGCTCGGGGGGTAGAGAGACCCAGTACTTC. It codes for CASSSGGRETQYF.

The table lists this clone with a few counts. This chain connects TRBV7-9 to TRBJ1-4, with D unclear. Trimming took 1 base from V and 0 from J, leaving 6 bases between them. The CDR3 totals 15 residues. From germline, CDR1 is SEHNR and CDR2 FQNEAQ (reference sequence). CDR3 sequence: CASSLVPATNEKLFF. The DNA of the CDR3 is TGTGCCAGCAGCTTAGTCCCGGCAACTAATGAAAAACTGTTTTTT.

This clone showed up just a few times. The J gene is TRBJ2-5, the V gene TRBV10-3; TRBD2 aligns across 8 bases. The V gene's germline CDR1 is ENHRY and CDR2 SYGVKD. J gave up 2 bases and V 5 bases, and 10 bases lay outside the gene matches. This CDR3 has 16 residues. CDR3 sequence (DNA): TGTGCCATCAGTCAATCCCAGGCGGGAGGTCAAGAGACCCAGTACTTC. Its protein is CAISQSQAGGQETQYF.

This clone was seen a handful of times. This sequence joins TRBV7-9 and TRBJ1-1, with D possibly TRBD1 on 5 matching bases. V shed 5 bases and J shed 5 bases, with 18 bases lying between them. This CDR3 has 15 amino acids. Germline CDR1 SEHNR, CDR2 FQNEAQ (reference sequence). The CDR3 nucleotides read TGTGCCAGCAGCCCACGACAGACTGGACGGACTGAAGCTTTCTTT. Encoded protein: CASSPRQTGRTEAFF.

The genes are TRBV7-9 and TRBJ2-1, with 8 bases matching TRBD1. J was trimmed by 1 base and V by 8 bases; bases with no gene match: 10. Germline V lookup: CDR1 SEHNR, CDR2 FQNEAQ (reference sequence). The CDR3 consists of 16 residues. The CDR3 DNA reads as TGTGCCAGCGGACTCGGGACAGGTGAATCCTACAATGAGCAGTTCTTC. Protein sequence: CASGLGTGESYNEQFF.

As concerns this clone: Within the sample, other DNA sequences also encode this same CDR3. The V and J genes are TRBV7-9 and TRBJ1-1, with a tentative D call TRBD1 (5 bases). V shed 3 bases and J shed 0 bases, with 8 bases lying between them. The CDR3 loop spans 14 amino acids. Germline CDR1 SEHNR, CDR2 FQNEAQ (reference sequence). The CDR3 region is CASSLQGMNTEAFF. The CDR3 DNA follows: TGTGCCAGCAGCTTGCAGGGCATGAACACTGAAGCTTTCTTT.

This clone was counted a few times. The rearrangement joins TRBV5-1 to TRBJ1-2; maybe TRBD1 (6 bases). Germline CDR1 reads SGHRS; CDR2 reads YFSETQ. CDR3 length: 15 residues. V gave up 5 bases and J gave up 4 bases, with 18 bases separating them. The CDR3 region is CASRMVTGSFYGYTF. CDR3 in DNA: TGCGCCAGCAGAATGGTCACAGGGAGTTTCTATGGCTACACCTTC.

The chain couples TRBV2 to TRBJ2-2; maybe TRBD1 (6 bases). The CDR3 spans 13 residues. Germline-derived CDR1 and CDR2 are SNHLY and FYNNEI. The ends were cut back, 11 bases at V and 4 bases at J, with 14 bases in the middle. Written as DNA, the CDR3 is TGTGCCTCAGGGGCAGGAATCACCGGGGAGCTGTTTTTT. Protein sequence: CASGAGITGELFF.

The CDR3 nucleotides are TGTGCCAGCTCACCACCGGCCCCGCGGGAGACCCAGTACTTC. This sequence encodes CASSPPAPRETQYF. J is TRBJ2-5 and V is TRBV18, with D unresolved. This CDR3 is built from 14 residues. The germline V gene encodes CDR1 KGHSH and CDR2 LQKENI. The V end was cut by 0 bases, the J end by 5 bases, with 10 bases between. The full variable domain, completed using reference TRBV18 and TRBJ2-5, is NAGVMQNPRHLVRRRGQEARLRCSPMKGHSHVYWYRQLPEEGLKFMVYLQKENIIDESGMPKERFSAEFPKEGPSILRIQQVVRGDSAAYFCASSPPAPRETQYFGPGTRLLVL.

The CDR3 DNA reads as TGTGCCTGGAGTCTACAGGGAATCGGCAATCAGCCCCAGCATTTT. Its translation is CAWSLQGIGNQPQHF. The chain has TRBV30 and TRBJ1-5; D might be TRBD1 (6 bases). CDR3 length: 15 amino acids. Germline V gene data show CDR1 as GTSNPN and CDR2 as SVGIG (reference sequence). V was shortened by 2 bases and J by 2 bases, with 13 bases between the two germline ends.

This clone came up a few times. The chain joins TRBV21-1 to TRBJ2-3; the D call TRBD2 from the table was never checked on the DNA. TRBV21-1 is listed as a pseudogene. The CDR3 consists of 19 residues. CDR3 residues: CASPRGGGYLVHSTDTQYF. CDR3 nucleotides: TGTGCCTCGCCCCGAGGAGGAGGTTACTTGGTCCACAGCACAGATACGCAGTATTTT.

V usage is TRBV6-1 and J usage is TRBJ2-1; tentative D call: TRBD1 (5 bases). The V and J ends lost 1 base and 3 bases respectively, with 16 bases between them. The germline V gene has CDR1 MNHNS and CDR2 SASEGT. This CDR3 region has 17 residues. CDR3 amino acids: CASSEEWGQTLYNEQFF. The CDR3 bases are TGTGCCAGCAGTGAAGAGTGGGGCCAGACCCTCTACAATGAGCAGTTCTTC.

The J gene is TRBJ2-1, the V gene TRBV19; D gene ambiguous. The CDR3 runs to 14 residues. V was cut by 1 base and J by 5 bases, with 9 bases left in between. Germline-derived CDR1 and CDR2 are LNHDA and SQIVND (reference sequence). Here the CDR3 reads CASSIAVPDNEQFF. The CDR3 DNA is TGTGCCAGTAGTATAGCCGTACCGGACAATGAGCAGTTCTTC.

The CDR3 sequence is CAWSGGVGTVSYNEQFF. CDR3 in DNA: TGTGCCTGGAGTGGTGGAGTAGGGACAGTCTCCTACAATGAGCAGTTCTTC. The V gene is TRBV30, the J gene TRBJ2-1; 7 bases map to TRBD1. There are 17 residues in the CDR3. Germline V CDR1 and CDR2: GTSNPN, SVGIG (reference sequence). Unmatched junction bases numbered 9, after V lost 1 base and J lost 0 bases. The entire variable domain, with the rest obtained from reference TRBV30 and TRBJ2-1, is as follows: SQTIHQWPATLVQPVGSPLSLECTVEGTSNPNLYWYRQAAGRGLQLLFYSVGIGQISSEVPQNLSASRPQDRQFILSSKKLLLSDSGFYLCAWSGGVGTVSYNEQFFGPGTRLTVL.

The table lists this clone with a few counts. CDR3 region: CASSLNNEQFF. In nucleotides, the CDR3 is TGCGCCAGCAGCCTAAACAATGAGCAGTTCTTC. The rearrangement uses TRBV5-1 and TRBJ2-1; D is undetermined. Between the trimmed V and J ends, which lost 4 bases and 5 bases, there was a span of 4 bases. This CDR3 has 11 residues. Per the germline V gene, CDR1 is SGHRS and CDR2 is YFSETQ.

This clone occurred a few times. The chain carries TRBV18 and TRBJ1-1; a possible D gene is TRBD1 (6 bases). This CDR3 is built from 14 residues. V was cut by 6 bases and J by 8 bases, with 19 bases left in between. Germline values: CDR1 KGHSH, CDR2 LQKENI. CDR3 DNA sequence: TGTGCCAGCTCGCCAAACGAATCCACAGGGGAAGCTTTCTTT. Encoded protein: CASSPNESTGEAFF.